This T cell receptor (delta chain) was profiled in a study of Vδ1+ human thymocytes. Findings and caveats of the study: Thymic TRG and TRD repertoires appeared highly polyclonal, with Gaussian CDR3 length distributions.

This clone has more than one count but fewer than ten. Its matching antigen is unknown. The CDR3 spans 13 residues. V lost 6 bases to trimming and J lost 7 bases, with 15 bases between them. The V gene's germline CDR1 is TSWWSYY and CDR2 QGS. RNA was extracted from the cells and then reverse transcribed. The CDR3 regions were amplified by multiplex PCR from V-gene primers to a constant-region primer. TCRdb re-processed the multiplex PCR reads using CATT. The sample yields more than 25,000 delta-chain clones, about 7.4% seen once. The receptor was derived from a girl less than two years old who had congenital heart surgery. Sequencing was carried out using Vdelta1+ gamma-delta thymocytes from the thymus. Subset in this sample: FACS-sorted CD3+ TCRalphabeta- TCRVdelta1+ TCRVdelta2- thymocytes. The chain combines TRDV1 with TRDJ1; D gene ambiguous. Written as DNA, the CDR3 is TGTGCTCTTGGCATCACGCGGCCCTTTAAACTCATCTTT. Translating it yields CALGITRPFKLIF.